This T cell receptor beta chain was sequenced in a study of T-cell reconstitution after alpha-beta-depleted transplantation in children. This CDR3 is 12 amino acids long. The germline gives CDR1 DFQATT, CDR2 SNEGSKA (reference sequence). Trimming removed 5 bases at V and 6 bases at J, with 13 bases between. This clonotype appeared a few times. Unique molecular identifiers were incorporated into the prepared TCRbeta library. TCRdb re-derived calls from the PCR reads in MiXCR, one entry per CDR3 protein. The table has about 640,000 distinct CDR3 sequences, roughly 15% seen once. The starting material was PBMCs from the stem cell graft donor, obtained from the stem cell graft. This TCR derives from a human donor who donated a stem cell graft to a child with acute myeloid leukemia. The J gene is TRBJ1-2, the V gene TRBV20-1; D possibly corresponds to TRBD1 (5 bases). The CDR3 is CSAPQGGHGYTF. The CDR3 region has the DNA TGCAGTGCTCCGCAGGGAGGGCATGGCTACACCTTC.